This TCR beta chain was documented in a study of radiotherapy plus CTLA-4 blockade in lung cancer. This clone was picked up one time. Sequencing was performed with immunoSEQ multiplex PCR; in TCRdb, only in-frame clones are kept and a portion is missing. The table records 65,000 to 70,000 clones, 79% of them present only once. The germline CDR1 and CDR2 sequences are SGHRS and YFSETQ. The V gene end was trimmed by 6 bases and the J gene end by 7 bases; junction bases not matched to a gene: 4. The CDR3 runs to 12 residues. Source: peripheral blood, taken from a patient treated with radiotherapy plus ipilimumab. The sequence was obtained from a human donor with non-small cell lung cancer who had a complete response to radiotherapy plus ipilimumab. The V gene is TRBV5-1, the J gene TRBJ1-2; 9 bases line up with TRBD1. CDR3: CASTTGGFGYTF. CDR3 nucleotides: TGCGCCAGCACAACAGGGGGCTTTGGCTACACCTTC.